This section outlines one TCR beta chain sequence together with its context. Its antigen is currently unknown. Here immunoSEQ multiplex PCR was the method, and the copy in TCRdb shows in-frame clones only, minus some. The data hold approximately 740,000 clones, with about 91% observed a single time. These data originate in a study of shared clonotypes between healthy human individuals. Overall study: Donors had three CD4 naive, three CD4 memory, two CD8 naive and one CD8 memory plate apiece.

The ends were cut back, 7 bases at V and 3 bases at J, with 12 bases in the middle. CDR1 is LNHDA and CDR2 is SQIVND in the germline V gene (reference sequence). The CDR3 consists of 13 residues. Whole-study results and caveats: Sharing across four donors was highest in naive CD4 (approximately 5%) and lowest in memory CD8 (roughly 0.4%). Clonotype sharing among donors was expected to depend on sequencing depth. Genetic and exposure-history diversity was limited by the few donors.

It was CD45RO-negative cells, positively selected for CCR7, that made up naive CD8 cells, with terminally differentiated effector memory CD45RA+ cells excluded. Sequencing was done on a sample of naive CD8+ T cells sorted from blood. This chain uses TRBV19 with TRBJ2-5; unclear D gene. The sequence derives from a man under 40 in good health. The CDR3 loop reads CASMGSREETQYF. The CDR3 DNA sequence: TGTGCCAGTATGGGATCGAGAGAAGAGACCCAGTACTTC. The full variable domain, completed using reference TRBV19 and TRBJ2-5, is DGGITQSPKYLFRKEGQNVTLSCEQNLNHDAMYWYRQDPGQGLRLIYYSQIVNDFQKGDIAEGYSVSREKKESFPLTVTSAQKNPTAFYLCASMGSREETQYFGPGTRLLVL.